What follows are 15 T cell receptor beta chains derived from one specimen sequenced in a study of blood T cell repertoires in COVID-19. Generated by immunoSEQ multiplex PCR, the TCRdb table keeps only in-frame clones and is missing some. Among over 250,000 clones listed, 88% were seen once. Sequencing was done on a sample of peripheral blood. The receptors stem from a woman in her seventies with COVID-19, enrolled during active disease.

CDR3 sequence (DNA): TGCAGTGCTAGAGGGGCAAATGGCTACACCTTC. Its protein is CSARGANGYTF. The chain carries TRBV20-1 and TRBJ1-2, with D uncertain. Germline loops: CDR1 DFQATT, CDR2 SNEGSKA (reference sequence). This CDR3 region has 11 residues. The V end was cut by 1 base, the J end by 6 bases, with 6 bases between.

This clone was seen a handful of times. The chain combines TRBV7-9 with TRBJ2-7; 7 bases fit TRBD1. The CDR3 runs to 14 residues. Per the germline V gene, CDR1 is SEHNR and CDR2 is FQNEAQ (reference sequence). Losses at the gene ends were 5 bases for V and 7 bases for J; bases not matched to a gene: 11. The CDR3 DNA reads TGTGCCAGCAGCATCCAGACAGGGCCCGGTGAGCAGTACTTC. Amino acids: CASSIQTGPGEQYF.

The CDR3 loop reads CASSEVSTREKLFF. Here the CDR3 DNA reads TGTGCCAGCAGTGAAGTCTCAACGAGGGAAAAACTGTTTTTT. V gene TRBV2 combines with J gene TRBJ1-4; the D is unclear. The CDR3 is 14 residues long. Trimming shortened V by 1 base and J by 8 bases, and 11 bases separated the two germline ends. Germline V CDR1 and CDR2: SNHLY, FYNNEI.

V usage is TRBV19 and J usage is TRBJ1-4; 10 bases agree with TRBD1. Germline V gene lookup returns CDR1 LNHDA and CDR2 SQIVND (reference sequence). The CDR3 covers 14 residues. V gave up 5 bases and J gave up 8 bases; unmatched junction bases: 5. The CDR3 is CASSLGQGEEKLFF. CDR3 DNA: TGTGCCAGTAGTCTTGGACAGGGGGAGGAAAAACTGTTTTTT.

J is TRBJ2-1 and V is TRBV19, with 15 bases aligning to TRBD2. Losses at the gene ends were 3 bases for V and 7 bases for J; bases not matched to a gene: 7. Germline lookup yields CDR1 LNHDA and CDR2 SQIVND (reference sequence). The CDR3 covers 17 residues. The CDR3 reads CASSISGLAGGQNEQFF. The CDR3 region has the DNA TGTGCCAGTAGTATCTCCGGACTAGCGGGAGGGCAAAATGAGCAGTTCTTC.

V gene TRBV6-2 or TRBV6-3 combines with J gene TRBJ1-1, with a weak D call TRBD1 (6 bases). The germline V gene encodes CDR1 MNHEY and CDR2 SVGEGT. The CDR3 has 17 amino acids. The V and J ends lost 2 bases and 1 base respectively, with 17 bases between them. The CDR3 sequence: CASSYVGRGLANTEAFF. The CDR3 nucleotides are TGTGCCAGCAGTTACGTTGGCAGGGGTTTGGCGAACACTGAAGCTTTCTTT.

The chain combines TRBV7-3 with TRBJ1-1, with D perhaps matching TRBD1 (6 bases). Per germline, CDR1 SGHTA and CDR2 FQGTGA. This CDR3 is built from 16 residues. V lost 6 bases, J lost 0 bases, and 17 bases lay in between. In DNA form, the CDR3 reads TGTGCCAGCAGTAAAGGGCAGGGGTTCATGAACACTGAAGCTTTCTTT. This encodes CASSKGQGFMNTEAFF.

The V and J genes are TRBV6-2 or TRBV6-3 and TRBJ2-7; 7 nucleotides line up with TRBD1. The CDR3 runs 16 residues. V lost 2 bases and J lost 3; bases outside the gene matches: 10. Germline CDR1 MNHEY, CDR2 SVGEGT. The CDR3 is CASSYLTGQVHYEQYF. CDR3 in DNA: TGTGCCAGCAGTTACCTGACAGGGCAGGTACACTACGAGCAGTACTTC.

This clone was found a few times. The chain employs TRBV6-2 or TRBV6-3 and TRBJ1-5, with 8 bases fitting TRBD1. The CDR3 has 15 residues. After removal of 0 bases from V and 9 bases from J, the junction contained 7 bases not matched to a gene. From germline, CDR1 is MNHEY and CDR2 SVGEGT. In DNA form, the CDR3 reads TGTGCCAGCAGTTACTCGGACAGGGCCCCAGGGCCCCAGCATTTT. As protein: CASSYSDRAPGPQHF.

CDR3 residues: CASSLLSLKGDTQYF. CDR3 coding DNA: TGTGCCAGCAGTCTTCTTTCTTTAAAGGGGGATACGCAGTATTTT. The chain employs TRBV28 and TRBJ2-3; D may be TRBD1 (5 bases). This CDR3 spans 15 amino acids. Germline CDR1 and CDR2: MDHEN and SYDVKM. The V end was cut by 5 bases, the J end by 6 bases, with 18 bases between.

The chain carries TRBV6-5 and TRBJ2-7; TRBD2 matches at 9 bases. With V trimmed by 7 bases and J by 4 bases, 8 bases remained unmatched. Germline-derived CDR1 and CDR2 are MNHEY and SVGAGI. The CDR3 contains 14 residues. The CDR3 protein is CASILAGEGYEQYF. The CDR3 DNA reads as TGTGCCAGCATTTTAGCGGGAGAAGGGTACGAGCAGTACTTC.

This rearrangement joins TRBV20-1 to TRBJ2-1; D might be TRBD2 (6 bases). Trimming shortened V by 3 bases and J by 7 bases, and 22 bases separated the two germline ends. The CDR3 spans 16 residues. The V gene's germline CDR1 is DFQATT and CDR2 SNEGSKA (reference sequence). This CDR3 reads CSASLFWAGSRNEQFF. CDR3 in DNA: TGCAGTGCTAGTCTATTTTGGGCGGGGTCTAGGAATGAGCAGTTCTTC.

The chain uses TRBV6-5 and TRBJ1-5, with D unresolved. Germline-derived CDR1 and CDR2 are MNHEY and SVGAGI. The length of the CDR3 is 14 residues. V was clipped by 6 bases and J by 0 bases, with 9 bases between them. CDR3 amino acids: CASSEGDSNQPQHF. The DNA for the CDR3 is TGTGCCAGCAGCGAGGGAGATAGCAATCAGCCCCAGCATTTT.

This rearrangement joins TRBV19 to TRBJ1-3; D gene uncertain. This CDR3 comprises 13 residues. Trimming took off 6 bases at V and 0 bases at J, with 6 bases between the two ends. The V gene's germline CDR1 is LNHDA and CDR2 SQIVND (reference sequence). CDR3 residues: CASSGFSGNTIYF. CDR3 bases: TGTGCCAGTAGCGGGTTCTCTGGAAACACCATATATTTT.

The V call is TRBV18, the J call TRBJ1-2; 9 nucleotides agree with TRBD1. V shed 6 bases and J 1 base; nucleotides not matched to a gene: 0. Germline CDR1 reads KGHSH; CDR2 reads LQKENI. The CDR3 spans 13 residues. For the CDR3, the DNA is TGTGCCAGCTCGGACAGGGGTAACTATGGCTACACCTTC. Its translation is CASSDRGNYGYTF.